This is a list of T cell receptor beta chains from one sample in a study of shared clonotypes between healthy human individuals. The table came from immunoSEQ multiplex PCR; TCRdb's copy has only in-frame clones and leaves some out. Altogether millions of clones are present, about 95% being singletons, with the ten largest covering more than 0.95%. Sequenced material: naive CD8+ T cells sorted from blood. All receptors derive from a man aged 18 to 35 in good health. CDR3s include the opening cysteine and the closing phenylalanine or tryptophan. D genes are given only for firm matches. Expanded clones get a size class; other rows say once, few or many, or leave the size out.

abundance: -
d_gene: -
v_gene: TRBV7-6
len: 13
j_gene: TRBJ2-1
CDR3nt: TGTGCCAGCAGCTTTAGTACCAGGGGTGAGCAGTTCTTC
CDR3aa: CASSFSTRGEQFF

abundance: -
d_gene: -
v_gene: TRBV6-1
len: 14
j_gene: TRBJ2-7
CDR3nt: TGTGCCAGCAGTGATGGGGGGATGTCCTACGAGCAGTACTTC
CDR3aa: CASSDGGMSYEQYF

abundance: -
d_gene: -
v_gene: TRBV4-3
len: 17
j_gene: TRBJ2-7
CDR3nt: TGCGCCAGCAGCCAAGAGGCGGGGTTAGGCAGGGGATACGAGCAGTACTTC
CDR3aa: CASSQEAGLGRGYEQYF

abundance: -
d_gene: -
v_gene: TRBV21-1
len: 18
j_gene: TRBJ1-1
CDR3nt: TGTGCCAGCAGCATAACCTCCTTAAGGAGGCAGGGCGACACTGAAGCTTTCTTT
CDR3aa: CASSITSLRRQGDTEAFF

abundance: -
d_gene: -
v_gene: TRBV7-9
len: 14
j_gene: TRBJ2-7
CDR3nt: TGTGCCAGCAGCTTCGGGTCCCTCTCCTACGAGCAGTACTTC
CDR3aa: CASSFGSLSYEQYF

abundance: -
d_gene: -
v_gene: TRBV27
len: 12
j_gene: TRBJ2-7
CDR3nt: TGTGCCAGCAGAGGCGGAGGGGTCGAGCAGTACTTC
CDR3aa: CASRGGGVEQYF

abundance: many
d_gene: -
v_gene: TRBV5-6
len: 18
j_gene: TRBJ1-3
CDR3nt: TGTGCCAGCAGCTTGGCCAAGAGACTGACTCTTCTGGGAAACACCATATATTTT
CDR3aa: CASSLAKRLTLLGNTIYF

abundance: -
d_gene: -
v_gene: TRBV27
len: 16
j_gene: TRBJ2-1
CDR3nt: TGTGCCAGCAGTTTAGATATAACTAGCTCCTACAATGAGCAGTTCTTC
CDR3aa: CASSLDITSSYNEQFF

abundance: -
d_gene: -
v_gene: TRBV29-1
len: 13
j_gene: TRBJ2-5
CDR3nt: TGCAGCGTTGAAACCCGACGGCAAGAGACCCAGTACTTC
CDR3aa: CSVETRRQETQYF

abundance: -
d_gene: -
v_gene: TRBV6-6
len: 15
j_gene: TRBJ2-6
CDR3nt: TGTGCCAGCAGTACAGACAGCTCTGGGGCCAACGTCCTGACTTTC
CDR3aa: CASSTDSSGANVLTF

abundance: once
d_gene: -
v_gene: TRBV30
len: 11
j_gene: TRBJ1-2
CDR3nt: TGTGCCTGTATACCCGTTTATGGCTACACCTTC
CDR3aa: CACIPVYGYTF

abundance: -
d_gene: TRBD1
v_gene: TRBV7-6
len: 17
j_gene: TRBJ1-5
CDR3nt: TGTGCCAGCAGCTTAGGGGGGGGACAGGAAAGCAATCAGCCCCAGCATTTT
CDR3aa: CASSLGGGQESNQPQHF

abundance: -
d_gene: -
v_gene: TRBV30
len: 15
j_gene: TRBJ2-3
CDR3nt: TGTGCCTGGAGTGTGGGTGAGGGGCTGCCAGATACGCAGTATTTT
CDR3aa: CAWSVGEGLPDTQYF

abundance: once
d_gene: TRBD1
v_gene: TRBV27
len: 17
j_gene: TRBJ1-5
CDR3nt: TGTGCCAGCAGGAAGACAGGGAGCGTTTATAGCAATCAGCCCCAGCATTTT
CDR3aa: CASRKTGSVYSNQPQHF

abundance: -
d_gene: -
v_gene: TRBV7-2
len: 19
j_gene: TRBJ2-3
CDR3nt: TGTGCCAGCAGCCCTCGGGCTAGCAGCCGCCTTACAAGCACAGATACGCAGTATTTT
CDR3aa: CASSPRASSRLTSTDTQYF

abundance: -
d_gene: -
v_gene: TRBV9
len: 12
j_gene: TRBJ1-1
CDR3nt: TGTGCCAGCAGCAGGTGGAACACTGAAGCTTTCTTT
CDR3aa: CASSRWNTEAFF

abundance: -
d_gene: -
v_gene: TRBV9
len: 14
j_gene: TRBJ2-2
CDR3nt: TGTGCCAGCAGCGTTGGAGGCGGGACCGGGGAGCTGTTTTTT
CDR3aa: CASSVGGGTGELFF

abundance: -
d_gene: -
v_gene: TRBV9
len: 14
j_gene: TRBJ1-5
CDR3nt: TGTGCCAGCAGCGTCAGACGGTGCAATCAGCCCCAGCATTTT
CDR3aa: CASSVRRCNQPQHF

abundance: -
d_gene: TRBD1
v_gene: TRBV6-6
len: 12
j_gene: TRBJ1-1
CDR3nt: TGTGCCGCATACTTAGACAGGGGCGAAGCTTTCTTT
CDR3aa: CAAYLDRGEAFF

abundance: -
d_gene: -
v_gene: TRBV6-1
len: 17
j_gene: TRBJ1-5
CDR3nt: TGTGCCAGCAGTGAAGCCATCGCAGCGTATAGCAATCAGCCCCAGCATTTT
CDR3aa: CASSEAIAAYSNQPQHF

abundance: -
d_gene: TRBD1
v_gene: TRBV18
len: 14
j_gene: TRBJ2-7
CDR3nt: TGTGCCAGCTCCCCTAGGGACAGGCCCTACGAGCAGTACTTC
CDR3aa: CASSPRDRPYEQYF

abundance: -
d_gene: TRBD2
v_gene: TRBV6-1
len: 16
j_gene: TRBJ2-1
CDR3nt: TGTGCCAGCAGTGAATACGGGACTAGCGGCTACAATGAGCAGTTCTTC
CDR3aa: CASSEYGTSGYNEQFF

abundance: -
d_gene: -
v_gene: TRBV28
len: 14
j_gene: TRBJ2-7
CDR3nt: TGTGCCAGCAGTTTTTGGCAGAGCTCCTACGAGCAGTACTTC
CDR3aa: CASSFWQSSYEQYF

abundance: -
d_gene: TRBD2
v_gene: TRBV7-8
len: 15
j_gene: TRBJ2-1
CDR3nt: TGTGCCAGCAGCTTAAGCGGGGGGGTTTACAATGAGCAGTTCTTC
CDR3aa: CASSLSGGVYNEQFF

abundance: -
d_gene: TRBD2
v_gene: TRBV27
len: 17
j_gene: TRBJ2-1
CDR3nt: TGTGCCAGCAGTTTCGTTTCCGTGTGGGGGGGAAATAATGAGCAGTTCTTC
CDR3aa: CASSFVSVWGGNNEQFF

abundance: -
d_gene: -
v_gene: TRBV5-1
len: 15
j_gene: TRBJ1-2
CDR3nt: TGCGCCAGCAGCTTCCAGCAGGGAGCTAACTATGGCTACACCTTC
CDR3aa: CASSFQQGANYGYTF

abundance: -
d_gene: -
v_gene: TRBV30
len: 13
j_gene: TRBJ2-1
CDR3nt: TGTGCCTGGAGCCGAGGCTCCTACAATGAGCAGTTCTTC
CDR3aa: CAWSRGSYNEQFF

abundance: -
d_gene: -
v_gene: TRBV28
len: 14
j_gene: TRBJ2-1
CDR3nt: TGTGCCAGCAGTTTCATAGACTCAGGGAATGAGCAGTTCTTC
CDR3aa: CASSFIDSGNEQFF

abundance: -
d_gene: -
v_gene: TRBV9
len: 16
j_gene: TRBJ1-4
CDR3nt: TGTGCCAGCAGCGTGGGGGTACAGCCAGATAATGAAAAACTGTTTTTT
CDR3aa: CASSVGVQPDNEKLFF

abundance: -
d_gene: -
v_gene: TRBV6-6
len: 15
j_gene: TRBJ2-1
CDR3nt: TGTGCCAGCATCCTAGAGACGGGCTCCTACAATGAGCAGTTCTTC
CDR3aa: CASILETGSYNEQFF

abundance: -
d_gene: -
v_gene: TRBV27
len: 14
j_gene: TRBJ2-7
CDR3nt: TGTGCCAGCAGCCCTACCGGGAGATACTACGAGCAGTACTTC
CDR3aa: CASSPTGRYYEQYF

abundance: -
d_gene: -
v_gene: TRBV6-1
len: 16
j_gene: TRBJ2-7
CDR3nt: TGTGCCAGCAGTGAAGCGCAGCGATTGGGCTCCTACGAGCAGTACTTC
CDR3aa: CASSEAQRLGSYEQYF

abundance: once
d_gene: TRBD2
v_gene: TRBV9
len: 16
j_gene: TRBJ2-3
CDR3nt: TGTGCCAGCAGCTTTCACTCGGGGGGGCCAACAGATACGCAGTATTTT
CDR3aa: CASSFHSGGPTDTQYF

abundance: -
d_gene: -
v_gene: TRBV5-8
len: 15
j_gene: TRBJ2-6
CDR3nt: TGTGCCAGCAGCTTACAGGGCTCTGGGGCCAACGTCCTGACTTTC
CDR3aa: CASSLQGSGANVLTF

abundance: -
d_gene: TRBD1
v_gene: TRBV19
len: 13
j_gene: TRBJ2-7
CDR3nt: TGTGCCAGTAGTGGACAGGGGGTCAGCGAGCAGTACTTC
CDR3aa: CASSGQGVSEQYF

abundance: once
d_gene: TRBD2
v_gene: TRBV5-1
len: 18
j_gene: TRBJ2-3
CDR3nt: TGCGCCAGCAGCTTGGGTTCTAGCGGGGATCCGAGCACAGATACGCAGTATTTT
CDR3aa: CASSLGSSGDPSTDTQYF

abundance: -
d_gene: TRBD2
v_gene: TRBV6-1
len: 15
j_gene: TRBJ2-2
CDR3nt: TGTGCCAGCAAGACCGGGACTAGCGGGAGCGGGGAGCTGTTTTTT
CDR3aa: CASKTGTSGSGELFF

abundance: -
d_gene: -
v_gene: TRBV9
len: 12
j_gene: TRBJ2-3
CDR3nt: TGTGCCAGCAGCGCCAAGCAGGATACGCAGTATTTT
CDR3aa: CASSAKQDTQYF

abundance: -
d_gene: -
v_gene: TRBV18
len: 15
j_gene: TRBJ2-5
CDR3nt: TGTGCCAGCTCACCAGAGGGATCGAGTTGGGAGACCCAGTACTTC
CDR3aa: CASSPEGSSWETQYF

abundance: -
d_gene: -
v_gene: TRBV19
len: 14
j_gene: TRBJ1-4
CDR3nt: TGTGCCAGTAGTAACCCGGAGGAGGAGGAAAAACTGTTTTTT
CDR3aa: CASSNPEEEEKLFF

abundance: -
d_gene: -
v_gene: TRBV13
len: 14
j_gene: TRBJ2-2
CDR3nt: TGTGCCAGCAGTGGGGACGGGAACACCGGGGAGCTGTTTTTT
CDR3aa: CASSGDGNTGELFF

abundance: -
d_gene: -
v_gene: TRBV30
len: 10
j_gene: TRBJ1-2
CDR3nt: TGTGCCTGGAGTGGTTGGGGCTACACCTTC
CDR3aa: CAWSGWGYTF

abundance: -
d_gene: TRBD2
v_gene: TRBV6-5
len: 15
j_gene: TRBJ2-1
CDR3nt: TGTGCCAGCAGTTCCCGAGAGCGGGAGCTCAATGAGCAGTTCTTC
CDR3aa: CASSSRERELNEQFF

abundance: once
d_gene: -
v_gene: TRBV27
len: 14
j_gene: TRBJ1-1
CDR3nt: TGTGCCAGCAGCCAGGGCGGGGTGGCCACTGAAGCTTTCTTT
CDR3aa: CASSQGGVATEAFF

abundance: -
d_gene: -
v_gene: TRBV27
len: 13
j_gene: TRBJ2-7
CDR3nt: TGTGCCACCTCGTTAACAGCCTCCTACGAGCAGTACTTC
CDR3aa: CATSLTASYEQYF

abundance: -
d_gene: -
v_gene: TRBV6-5
len: 16
j_gene: TRBJ1-5
CDR3nt: TGTGCCAGCAGTTTGAATCCCGACAGCAGGAATCAGCCCCAGCATTTT
CDR3aa: CASSLNPDSRNQPQHF

abundance: -
d_gene: TRBD1
v_gene: TRBV10-3
len: 15
j_gene: TRBJ1-1
CDR3nt: TGTGCCATCAGTGAGTCCGGGACAGGGGGAACTGAAGCTTTCTTT
CDR3aa: CAISESGTGGTEAFF

abundance: -
d_gene: -
v_gene: TRBV7-9
len: 17
j_gene: TRBJ1-3
CDR3nt: TGTGCCAGCAGCTCCCTTTATGGGGTAAGCTCTGGAAACACCATATATTTT
CDR3aa: CASSSLYGVSSGNTIYF

abundance: -
d_gene: TRBD2
v_gene: TRBV27
len: 16
j_gene: TRBJ2-7
CDR3nt: TGTGCCAGCAGTTTATCGTTTAGCGGGAGGTATTACGAGCAGTACTTC
CDR3aa: CASSLSFSGRYYEQYF